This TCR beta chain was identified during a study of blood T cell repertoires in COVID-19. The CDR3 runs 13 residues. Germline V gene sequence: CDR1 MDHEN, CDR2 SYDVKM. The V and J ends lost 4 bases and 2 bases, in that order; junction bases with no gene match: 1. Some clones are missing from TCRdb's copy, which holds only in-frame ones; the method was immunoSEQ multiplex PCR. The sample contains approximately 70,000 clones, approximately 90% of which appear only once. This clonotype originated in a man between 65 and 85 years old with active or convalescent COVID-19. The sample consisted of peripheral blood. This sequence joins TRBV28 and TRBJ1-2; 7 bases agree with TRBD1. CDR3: CASSSGQNYGYTF. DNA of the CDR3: TGTGCCAGCAGTTCGGGACAGAACTATGGCTACACCTTC.